Below, 24 T cell receptor beta chains from the same sample are listed, as sequenced in a study of cytomegalovirus exposure and HLA in healthy donors (dated by TCRdb to between 2016 and 2019). Library construction relied on the immunoSEQ multiplex PCR assay. For the multiplex PCR, a mixture combining 60 forward primers for TCR Vbeta segments and 13 reverse primers for TCR Jbeta segments was used. The source is immuneACCESS, and TCRdb retained only in-frame sequences with V and J called. Part of the clones is not carried over; for the studies checked, unresolved V genes explain less than half of this, and the remainder is unexplained. For this sample there are around 150,000 clones; 65% to 80% appear just once. Of the sample, around 3% is held by the ten largest clones. Sequences were obtained from PBMCs. These receptors all come from a male donor in good health and CMV-seronegative.

The V and J genes are TRBV28 and TRBJ1-5; no clear D gene. Germline CDR1 is MDHEN and CDR2 is SYDVKM. The CDR3 is 12 residues long. Trimming shortened V by 5 bases and J by 7 bases, and 9 bases separated the two germline ends. CDR3 loop: CASSPLSQPQHF. The CDR3 nucleotides read TGTGCCAGCAGTCCCCTAAGCCAGCCCCAGCATTTT. The variable domain in full, completed from reference TRBV28 and TRBJ1-5, reads DVKVTQSSRYLVKRTGEKVFLECVQDMDHENMFWYRQDPGLGLRLIYFSYDVKMKEKGDIPEGYSVSREKKERFSLILESASTNQTSMYLCASSPLSQPQHFGDGTRLSIL.

The chain recombines TRBV15 with TRBJ2-7; 7 positions agree with TRBD2. V gave up 3 bases and J gave up 4 bases; unmatched junction bases: 3. The CDR3 sequence is 13 residues long. Germline CDR1 reads LNHNV; CDR2 reads YYDKDF (reference sequence). Here the CDR3 reads CATSSSGGYEQYF. In DNA form, the CDR3 reads TGTGCCACCAGCAGCTCGGGGGGTTACGAGCAGTACTTC.

This chain connects TRBV29-1 to TRBJ2-3; 9 nucleotides match TRBD1. CDR1 is SQVTM and CDR2 is ANQGSEA in the germline V gene. V lost 1 base and J lost 2; bases outside the gene matches: 1. The CDR3 extends over 14 amino acids. The CDR3 sequence: CSVEVQGATDTQYF. The CDR3 DNA follows: TGCAGCGTTGAAGTACAGGGGGCCACAGATACGCAGTATTTT.

The chain uses TRBV5-6 and TRBJ2-7; 10 bases align to TRBD2. Looked up from germline, CDR1 is SGHDT and CDR2 is YYEEEE. The length of the CDR3 is 14 residues. V lost 7 bases to trimming and J lost 2 bases; unmatched junction nucleotides: 6. CDR3 DNA: TGTGCCAGCGGTGAAGCGGGAGGGACCTACGAGCAGTACTTC. Translated, it gives CASGEAGGTYEQYF.

This clone came up once. This chain joins TRBV15 and TRBJ2-7; 7 bases fit TRBD2. The CDR3 sequence is 17 residues long. Looked up from germline, CDR1 is LNHNV and CDR2 is YYDKDF (reference sequence). The J segment lost 0 bases and the V segment lost 0 bases, leaving 8 bases of the junction unmatched. This CDR3 reads CATSRDWLGGSSYEQYF. The CDR3 DNA sequence: TGTGCCACCAGCAGAGATTGGCTTGGCGGGAGCTCCTACGAGCAGTACTTC.

Only a few counts were recorded for this clone. The genes are TRBV19 and TRBJ1-6; D gene unclear. Trimming cost V 5 bases and J 9 bases, with 23 bases left between them. The V gene's germline CDR1 is LNHDA and CDR2 SQIVND (reference sequence). CDR3 length equals 17 residues. The CDR3 nucleotides read TGTGCCAGTAGTTTCGGGTCCACTTCCTTCGTTGGTTCACCCCTCCACTTT. Translated, it gives CASSFGSTSFVGSPLHF. The complete variable domain, with remaining parts taken from reference TRBV19 and TRBJ1-6, reads DGGITQSPKYLFRKEGQNVTLSCEQNLNHDAMYWYRQDPGQGLRLIYYSQIVNDFQKGDIAEGYSVSREKKESFPLTVTSAQKNPTAFYLCASSFGSTSFVGSPLHFGNGTRLTVT.

Comment on this clone: One end of the junction fails to match germline, which may point to a read error. The chain recombines TRBV5-1 with TRBJ2-5; 8 bases agree with TRBD1. Germline values: CDR1 SGHRS, CDR2 YFSETQ. This CDR3 spans 14 amino acids. CDR3 sequence reads: CASSFTGGREAQYF. CDR3 coding DNA: TGCGCCAGCAGCTTTACAGGGGGTAGAGAGGCCCAGTACTTC.

The chain joins TRBV19 to TRBJ2-1, with 11 bases lining up with TRBD2. Germline assignment: CDR1 LNHDA and CDR2 SQIVND (reference sequence). The CDR3 has 14 amino acids. The V gene end was trimmed by 10 bases and the J gene end by 7 bases; junction bases not matched to a gene: 9. The CDR3 here is CATERLAGKNEQFF. DNA for the CDR3: TGTGCCACAGAGCGACTAGCGGGGAAAAATGAGCAGTTCTTC. The complete variable domain, with remaining parts taken from reference TRBV19 and TRBJ2-1, reads DGGITQSPKYLFRKEGQNVTLSCEQNLNHDAMYWYRQDPGQGLRLIYYSQIVNDFQKGDIAEGYSVSREKKESFPLTVTSAQKNPTAFYLCATERLAGKNEQFFGPGTRLTVL.

The V gene is TRBV5-4, the J gene TRBJ1-4; no firm D call. V lost 0 bases and J 7 bases, leaving 10 bases between the germline ends. The germline CDR1 and CDR2 sequences are SGHNT and YYREEE (reference sequence). The CDR3 consists of 14 residues. The CDR3 DNA follows: TGTGCCAGCAGCTTGGGACACGGTTTTGAAAAACTGTTTTTT. Protein: CASSLGHGFEKLFF.

This clone was recorded a few times. The V call is TRBV30, the J call TRBJ2-3, with D maybe TRBD2 (7 bases). The V gene's germline CDR1 is GTSNPN and CDR2 SVGIG (reference sequence). The V gene lost 2 bases and the J gene lost 6 bases, with 15 bases spanning the gap. The CDR3 is 14 amino acids. The CDR3 nucleotides are TGTGCCTGGAGTCTAGGGGGACTATCCGATACGCAGTATTTT. Translating gives CAWSLGGLSDTQYF.

V is TRBV2 and J is TRBJ2-2; 9 bases map to TRBD1. The germline V gene encodes CDR1 SNHLY and CDR2 FYNNEI. V was clipped by 7 bases and J by 1 base; unmatched bases: 4. The CDR3 totals 15 residues. The CDR3 region has the DNA TGTGCCAGCACCCCGGGACAGGGGAACACCGGGGAGCTGTTTTTT. This codes for CASTPGQGNTGELFF. The full variable domain, completed using reference TRBV2 and TRBJ2-2, is EPEVTQTPSHQVTQMGQEVILRCVPISNHLYFYWYRQILGQKVEFLVSFYNNEISEKSEIFDDQFSVERPDGSNFTLKIRSTKLEDSAMYFCASTPGQGNTGELFFGEGSRLTVL.

The chain carries TRBV28 and TRBJ2-2; 12 nucleotides align to TRBD1. The CDR3 contains 18 residues. Germline CDR1 and CDR2: MDHEN and SYDVKM. The V gene end was trimmed by 2 bases and the J gene end by 6 bases; junction bases not matched to a gene: 10. CDR3 sequence (DNA): TGTGCCAGCAGTTTAGATCGAGGGACAGGGGGCGCCTCCGGGGAGCTGTTTTTT. As protein: CASSLDRGTGGASGELFF.

V gene TRBV4-1 combines with J gene TRBJ2-7; 12 bases agree with TRBD2. The germline V gene encodes CDR1 MGHRA and CDR2 YSYEKL. Germline trimming cut 0 bases from V and 0 bases from J; bases unmatched to any gene: 9. The CDR3 has 19 amino acids. The CDR3 loop is CASSQDRIRTSGASYEQYF. CDR3 DNA: TGCGCCAGCAGCCAAGATCGAATAAGGACTAGCGGGGCCTCCTACGAGCAGTACTTC.

The chain recombines TRBV18 with TRBJ2-1; D is undetermined. The CDR3 sequence is 14 residues long. V gave up 2 bases and J gave up 0 bases, with 5 bases separating them. The germline V gene encodes CDR1 KGHSH and CDR2 LQKENI. CDR3 sequence: CASSPFSSYNEQFF. The CDR3 DNA reads as TGTGCCAGCTCACCATTTAGCTCCTACAATGAGCAGTTCTTC.

The V gene is TRBV27, the J gene TRBJ1-6; TRBD1 agrees at 8 bases. V trimming: 5 bases; J trimming: 7 bases; junction bases outside the gene matches: 7. Germline V CDR1 and CDR2: MNHEY, SMNVEV (reference sequence). The CDR3 spans 15 residues. The CDR3 loop reads CASSIPTGENSPLHF. CDR3 nucleotides: TGTGCCAGCAGTATCCCGACAGGGGAGAATTCACCCCTCCACTTT.

The genes are TRBV7-2 and TRBJ1-1; no firm D call. Between the trimmed V and J ends, which lost 5 bases and 1 base, there was a span of 11 bases. CDR3 length equals 14 residues. Germline V gene data show CDR1 as SGHTA and CDR2 as FQGNSA. CDR3 amino acids: CASSPGFSNTEAFF. The CDR3 nucleotides are TGTGCCAGCAGCCCCGGGTTTTCGAACACTGAAGCTTTCTTT.

The genes are TRBV5-1 and TRBJ2-2, with D maybe TRBD2 (6 bases). V was clipped by 4 bases and J by 7 bases, with 20 bases between them. The CDR3 is made up of 16 amino acids. Germline assignment: CDR1 SGHRS and CDR2 YFSETQ. The CDR3, as DNA: TGCGCCAGCAGCCTAGCGTCCAGAACGGGGGACGGGGAGCTGTTTTTT. It yields the protein CASSLASRTGDGELFF.

The chain has TRBV28 and TRBJ1-1; the match to TRBD1 covers 7 bases. The germline CDR1 and CDR2 sequences are MDHEN and SYDVKM. Unmatched junction bases numbered 6, after V lost 5 bases and J lost 0 bases. The CDR3 consists of 15 residues. The CDR3 spells CASSKRQGVNTEAFF. Written as DNA, the CDR3 is TGTGCCAGCAGTAAAAGACAGGGAGTGAACACTGAAGCTTTCTTT.

V gene TRBV6-5 combines with J gene TRBJ1-5; 7 bases map to TRBD1. From germline, CDR1 is MNHEY and CDR2 SVGAGI. The ends lost 4 bases at V and 4 bases at J; junction bases unmatched: 10. The length of the CDR3 is 16 residues. The CDR3 DNA reads as TGTGCCAGCAGTTCGGGATGGACAGGAGCTAATCAGCCCCAGCATTTT. It yields the protein CASSSGWTGANQPQHF.

V and J are TRBV15 and TRBJ1-2, with D perhaps matching TRBD1 (6 bases). This CDR3 is built from 13 residues. Germline V gives CDR1 LNHNV, CDR2 YYDKDF (reference sequence). Between the trimmed V and J ends, which lost 5 bases and 2 bases, there was a span of 9 bases. The CDR3 loop is CATSPRGNYGYTF. CDR3 DNA: TGTGCCACCAGCCCTAGGGGGAACTATGGCTACACCTTC. The complete variable domain, with remaining parts taken from reference TRBV15 and TRBJ1-2, reads DAMVIQNPRYQVTQFGKPVTLSCSQTLNHNVMYWYQQKSSQAPKLLFHYYDKDFNNEADTPDNFQSRRPNTSFCFLDIRSPGLGDTAMYLCATSPRGNYGYTFGSGTRLTVV.

V gene TRBV21-1 combines with J gene TRBJ1-5; the table names TRBD1, a call not compared with the DNA. TRBV21-1 is labeled a pseudogene. The CDR3 length is 20 residues. DNA for the CDR3: TGTGCCAGCAGCAGGCGCCGGGGGACAGGGTTCTCCCTTAGCAATCAGCCCCAGCATTTT. Encoded protein: CASSRRRGTGFSLSNQPQHF.

This clone was seen a handful of times. CDR3 sequence reads: CASSPGGDKNTGELFF. The DNA of the CDR3 is TGTGCCAGCAGCCCCGGGGGGGACAAGAACACCGGGGAGCTGTTTTTT. The gene calls are TRBV7-3 and TRBJ2-2, with 8 bases matching TRBD2. The CDR3 length is 16 residues. The J segment lost 1 base and the V segment lost 5 bases, leaving 6 bases of the junction unmatched. Germline CDR1 is SGHTA and CDR2 is FQGTGA.

This chain uses TRBV13 with TRBJ2-1; 13 bases fit TRBD2. The V segment lost 2 bases and the J segment 8 bases; nucleotides outside the gene matches: 6. The CDR3 is 16 amino acids. The germline V gene has CDR1 PRHDT and CDR2 FYEKMQ (reference sequence). CDR3 region: CASSLPGLAGVDEQFF. The CDR3 DNA is TGTGCCAGCAGCTTACCTGGACTAGCGGGGGTAGATGAGCAGTTCTTC. Based on the CDR3 plus reference TRBV13 and TRBJ2-1, the full variable domain is AAGVIQSPRHLIKEKRETATLKCYPIPRHDTVYWYQQGPGQDPQFLISFYEKMQSDKGSIPDRFSAQQFSDYHSELNMSSLELGDSALYFCASSLPGLAGVDEQFFGPGTRLTVL.

The chain recombines TRBV5-1 with TRBJ1-6, with D possibly being TRBD1 (6 bases). V lost 2 bases to trimming and J lost 4 bases, with 13 bases between them. This CDR3 is 16 amino acids long. Germline V gives CDR1 SGHRS, CDR2 YFSETQ. CDR3 sequence (DNA): TGCGCCAGCAGCTTCACAGGGACGGGGTATAATTCACCCCTCCACTTT. Its translation is CASSFTGTGYNSPLHF.